The clone carrying this T cell receptor beta chain was found once. V shed 1 base and J shed 7 bases, with 7 bases lying between them. The CDR3 runs to 12 residues. The V gene's germline CDR1 is SGHTA and CDR2 FQGTGA. This entry belongs to a study of blood T cell repertoires in COVID-19. In the original analysis: How many nucleated cells were present was estimated from reference gene primer amplification. This table comes from immunoSEQ multiplex PCR, and its TCRdb copy is limited to in-frame clones, with some not included. V, J and clone size are taken as reported in that table, and D and trimming were inferred from the DNA itself. The sample lists roughly 150,000 clones, approximately 81% occurring once.

The chain couples TRBV7-3 to TRBJ1-1; D ambiguous. This clonotype was obtained from a woman of 80 years or more with active or convalescent COVID-19. The sample consisted of peripheral blood. The CDR3 sequence: CASSLNLGEAFF. In nucleotides, the CDR3 is TGTGCCAGCAGCTTAAACCTCGGTGAAGCTTTCTTT.